This T cell receptor (beta chain) appears in the sequencing data of a study of OX40 agonist ivuxolimab in advanced cancers. Across the study: Patients took ivuxolimab, an agonistic anti-OX40 (CD134) antibody.

The method was immunoSEQ multiplex PCR; TCRdb's version includes in-frame clones alone and lacks a portion of them. Found here are 20,000 or so clones, roughly four fifths of them singletons; the top ten hold roughly 3.8%. Losses at the gene ends were 6 bases for V and 2 bases for J; bases not matched to a gene: 8. The germline CDR1 and CDR2 sequences are MDHEN and SYDVKM. This CDR3 spans 18 amino acids. The chain has TRBV28 and TRBJ2-6; TRBD2 agrees at 12 bases. The input for sequencing was CD4+ or CD8+ T cells sorted from blood, taken in a trial of the OX40 agonist ivuxolimab. This TCR was recovered from an adult with an advanced solid tumor such as melanoma, head and neck, liver or kidney cancer. The CDR3 sequence: CASSPSSGRGTGANVLTF. In nucleotides, the CDR3 is TGTGCCAGCAGCCCCTCTAGCGGGAGGGGAACTGGGGCCAACGTCCTGACTTTC.